This T cell receptor (beta chain) originates from a study of control samples from healthy donors and cancer patients. TCRdb's table, derived via immunoSEQ multiplex PCR, lists solely in-frame clones and lacks some. The table lists 130,000 or so clones, roughly 92% of them singletons, with less than 6% in the top ten. Trimming cost V 4 bases and J 7 bases; bases outside gene matches: 7. CDR1 is MGHRA, CDR2 YSYEKL, per germline. CDR3 length equals 15 residues. The V gene is TRBV4-1, the J gene TRBJ2-3; TRBD2 aligns across 11 bases. Sequencing was performed on blood. The origin of this receptor is a man aged 18 to 30 in good health. The CDR3 protein is CASSPTSGELYTQYF. DNA for the CDR3: TGCGCCAGCAGCCCGACTAGCGGGGAGTTATATACGCAGTATTTT.